The subject of this entry is one T cell receptor (beta chain). Authors' processing steps: Cell counts per sample came from amplifying reference gene primers. Data came from immunoSEQ multiplex PCR; TCRdb stores just in-frame clones and leaves some out. D and trimming come from the DNA, and the V and J calls and clone size come from that table. The sample consists of roughly 340,000 clones, more than 70% of them appearing once. The sample comes from a study of blood T cell repertoires in COVID-19. Looking at the study overall: Material from acute and convalescent COVID-19 was sourced from the United States, Italy and Spain. The analysed material was cDNA or gDNA that came from T cells, B-cell-depleted T cells, or PBMCs.

Seattle's cohort entered during active infection and was followed longitudinally. Sequenced material: peripheral blood. The TCR was taken from a woman aged 30 to 39 with COVID-19, enrolled during active disease.

Here the CDR3 DNA reads TGCGCCAGCAGCCAAGGCCGCCCGGGACAGTATAATTCACCCCTCCACTTT. Translated, it gives CASSQGRPGQYNSPLHF. The chain couples TRBV4-1 to TRBJ1-6; 7 nucleotides agree with TRBD1. There are 17 residues in the CDR3. From germline, CDR1 is MGHRA and CDR2 YSYEKL. Trimming took 1 base from V and 4 from J; bases not matched to a gene: 7.